These 31 T cell receptor beta chains originate from one sample sequenced in a study of regulatory T cells in long-lasting Graves disease (dated by TCRdb to 2020 to 2023). The time point label corresponds to: newly diagnosed GD, antithyroid drugs for less than 3 months. For both TCR sequencing and RNA sequencing, RNA was extracted from PBMCs in TRIzol. To prepare the library, multiplex PCR was applied. Sequencing took place on an Illumina HiSeq 4000. CDR3 regions were amplified by Arm-PCR with iRepertoire HTBI primers to construct TCR beta libraries. The raw public reads went through TCRdb reprocessing: fastp at Q25, MiXCR clone calling, in-frame beta chains kept. Rows with one shared CDR3 protein collapse into an entry with the most common genes and DNA. The sample profile shows over 500,000 distinct CDR3 sequences; more than 15% of them were found once. The ten biggest clones cover about 11% of the sample.

This sample also belongs to another study, concerning T cells in Graves' hyperthyroidism and ophthalmopathy.

The starting material was peripheral blood mononuclear cells (PBMCs), obtained at new diagnosis, from a patient treated with antithyroid drugs. The receptor source for this set is a man between 18 and 29 years old with Graves disease. Donor details come from another sample of the same person, matched by shared clones.

This clonotype was recorded at least ten times. CDR3 residues: CATSAPLSGSLTGELFF. The CDR3 nucleotides are TGTGCCACCAGTGCCCCGCTTAGCGGGAGTTTGACCGGGGAGCTGTTTTTT. The chain recombines TRBV24-1 with TRBJ2-2; 9 nucleotides align to TRBD2. This CDR3 comprises 17 residues. Germline V lookup: CDR1 KGHDR, CDR2 SFDVKD. V trimming: 5 bases; J trimming: 5 bases; junction bases outside the gene matches: 11.

This clonotype was counted only a few times. The V and J genes are TRBV6-1 and TRBJ2-2, with TRBD2 as a possible D gene (5 bases). Germline CDR1 reads MNHNS; CDR2 reads SASEGT. Deletions cut 6 bases from V and 4 bases from J, with 15 bases between. There are 15 residues in the CDR3. CDR3 protein: CASSKALVLTGELFF. The CDR3 DNA reads TGTGCCAGCAGCAAGGCACTAGTACTCACCGGGGAGCTGTTTTTT.

This clonotype was recorded at least ten times. The V and J genes are TRBV20-1 and TRBJ2-1; the match to TRBD2 covers 12 bases. The junction had 7 bases not matched to a gene; V was cut back by 4 bases and J by 3 bases. The CDR3 runs 16 residues. CDR1 and CDR2 from the germline V gene are DFQATT and SNEGSKA (reference sequence). The CDR3 coding sequence is TGCAGTGCTACGGGACTAGCGGGCGGGCTCTACAATGAGCAGTTCTTC. Encoded protein: CSATGLAGGLYNEQFF.

This clonotype was seen ten or more times. This chain joins TRBV6-2 or TRBV6-3 and TRBJ1-5; D gene unclear. The V gene's germline CDR1 is MNHEY and CDR2 SVGEGT. CDR3 length: 14 residues. V lost 4 bases, J lost 4 bases, and 11 bases lay in between. The CDR3 nucleotides read TGTGCCAGCAGTTCCGGGCAGGAAAATCAGCCCCAGCATTTT. It specifies CASSSGQENQPQHF.

This clonotype was counted a few times. The rearrangement uses TRBV30 and TRBJ1-1; D unresolved. CDR3 length: 14 residues. Germline V lookup: CDR1 GTSNPN, CDR2 SVGIG (reference sequence). Trimming removed 4 bases from V and 1 base from J, with 13 bases in between. This CDR3 is CAWIPRPRNTEAFF. In DNA, the CDR3 is TGTGCCTGGATCCCCCGTCCGCGGAACACTGAAGCTTTCTTT.

This clonotype was found many times. V and J are TRBV11-2 and TRBJ2-3, with D possibly matching TRBD1 (7 bases). The CDR3 loop spans 17 amino acids. Germline V gene data show CDR1 as SGHAT and CDR2 as FQNNGV. V lost 5 bases and J lost 2, with 20 bases in between. In DNA, the CDR3 is TGTGCCAGCAGCCCGAAGGGTCAGGGGGGCTTCACAGATACGCAGTATTTT. Protein product: CASSPKGQGGFTDTQYF. Using reference TRBV11-2 and TRBJ2-3 for the parts outside the CDR3, the full variable domain is EAGVAQSPRYKIIEKRQSVAFWCNPISGHATLYWYQQILGQGPKLLIQFQNNGVVDDSQLPKDRFSAERLKGVDSTLKIQPAKLEDSAVYLCASSPKGQGGFTDTQYFGPGTRLTVL.

The chain employs TRBV2 and TRBJ1-4; the D gene is possibly TRBD1 (5 bases). The CDR3 has 14 amino acids. V was cut by 6 bases and J by 2 bases, with 10 bases left in between. The germline CDR1 and CDR2 sequences are SNHLY and FYNNEI. Here the CDR3 DNA reads TGTGCCAGCAGCAAAAGGGGCACTAATGAAAAACTGTTTTTT. It translates to CASSKRGTNEKLFF.

Worth noting for this clonotype: A junction end diverges from the germline sequence, so it may reflect a read error. The V gene is TRBV29-1, the J gene TRBJ2-7; TRBD1 aligns across 8 bases. The germline V gene has CDR1 SQVTM and CDR2 ANQGSEA. This CDR3 contains 15 residues. The CDR3 nucleotides read TGCAGCGTTGAACCCCAAGACAGGGGCTCCAACGAGCAGTACTTC. Amino acids: CSVEPQDRGSNEQYF.

There are many counts of this clonotype. The chain carries TRBV7-9 and TRBJ2-7; tentatively, D is TRBD1 (5 bases). CDR1 and CDR2 from the germline V gene are SEHNR and FQNEAQ (reference sequence). The CDR3 consists of 14 residues. Trimming removed 3 bases at V and 4 bases at J, with 13 bases between. This CDR3 reads CASSFGRRVYEQYF. Here the CDR3 DNA reads TGTGCCAGCAGCTTCGGCCGCAGGGTTTACGAGCAGTACTTC.

The rearrangement links TRBV20-1 to TRBJ2-1, with a possible D match to TRBD2 (6 bases). The CDR3 covers 14 residues. V was cut by 1 base and J by 5 bases, with 12 bases left in between. Germline-derived CDR1 and CDR2 are DFQATT and SNEGSKA (reference sequence). CDR3 residues: CSARVLARNNEQFF. CDR3 nucleotide sequence: TGCAGTGCTAGAGTCCTAGCGAGGAACAATGAGCAGTTCTTC.

This clonotype was counted between two and nine times. This chain connects TRBV4-1 to TRBJ1-6; no definite D call. Trimming took off 1 base at V and 5 bases at J, with 12 bases between the two ends. The CDR3 spans 16 residues. CDR1 MGHRA and CDR2 YSYEKL come from the germline V gene. The CDR3 bases are TGCGCCAGCAGCCAAGGCGGGTTGTCGCATAATTCACCCCTCCACTTT. The encoded protein is CASSQGGLSHNSPLHF.

This clonotype has more than one count but fewer than ten. The chain links TRBV7-9 to TRBJ1-4; D unclear. The V end lost 5 bases, the J end lost 5 bases, and 15 bases lay between the germline ends. Germline CDR1 reads SEHNR; CDR2 reads FQNEAQ (reference sequence). The length of the CDR3 is 15 residues. CDR3 DNA sequence: TGTGCCAGCAGCCCTCCGACCTATATGAATGAAAAACTGTTTTTT. This gives the protein CASSPPTYMNEKLFF.

Ten or more counts support this clonotype. CDR3 residues: CATSRETGRADYEQYF. CDR3 bases: TGTGCCACCAGCAGAGAAACAGGGCGGGCTGACTACGAGCAGTACTTC. This chain uses TRBV15 with TRBJ2-7; the D gene is possibly TRBD1 (6 bases). V was cut by 0 bases and J by 3 bases, with 15 bases left in between. Germline V gene lookup returns CDR1 LNHNV and CDR2 YYDKDF (reference sequence). The CDR3 is made up of 16 amino acids.

In this sample, this clonotype turned up many times. V and J are TRBV28 and TRBJ2-6; TRBD1 might be the D (6 bases). The CDR3 consists of 18 residues. V was cut by 1 base and J by 0 bases, with 13 bases left in between. The germline V gene has CDR1 MDHEN and CDR2 SYDVKM. The CDR3 is CASSLLTGFSSGANVLTF. The DNA of the CDR3 is TGTGCCAGCAGTTTATTAACAGGGTTTAGCTCTGGGGCCAACGTCCTGACTTTC.

This clonotype was seen ten or more times. This sequence joins TRBV11-2 and TRBJ2-7, with a tentative D call TRBD2 (5 bases). V was shortened by 1 base and J by 3 bases, with 10 bases between the two germline ends. The CDR3 is made up of 14 amino acids. The germline V gene encodes CDR1 SGHAT and CDR2 FQNNGV. CDR3 region: CASSLGSGVYEQYF. The CDR3 DNA is TGTGCCAGCAGCTTAGGCAGCGGAGTCTACGAGCAGTACTTC.

This clonotype has a handful of counts. This rearrangement joins TRBV7-3 to TRBJ2-6; TRBD1 matches at 7 bases. The CDR3 spans 18 residues. V trimming: 5 bases; J trimming: 0 bases; junction bases outside the gene matches: 10. Germline lookup yields CDR1 SGHTA and CDR2 FQGTGA. This chain's CDR3 is CASSPRGGQYSGANVLTF. CDR3 coding DNA: TGTGCCAGCAGCCCCCGAGGGGGACAGTACTCTGGGGCCAACGTCCTGACTTTC.

This sequence joins TRBV20-1 and TRBJ2-7, with 11 bases matching TRBD2. J gave up 0 bases and V 6 bases, and 10 bases lay outside the gene matches. Germline V gene lookup returns CDR1 DFQATT and CDR2 SNEGSKA (reference sequence). The CDR3 totals 16 residues. The CDR3 nucleotides read TGCAGTGCAACGTCGCTCCTAGCGGGAGGCTCCTACGAGCAGTACTTC. As protein: CSATSLLAGGSYEQYF.

This clonotype appeared many times. The CDR3 coding sequence is TGCGCCAGCAGCCCGGACAGACTCTATGGCTACACCTTC. Translated: CASSPDRLYGYTF. The J gene is TRBJ1-2, the V gene TRBV5-1, with D maybe TRBD1 (6 bases). V was pared by 4 bases and J by 4 bases, with 11 bases between. This CDR3 contains 13 residues. Per germline, CDR1 SGHRS and CDR2 YFSETQ.

This clonotype was detected ten times or more. The chain uses TRBV11-3 and TRBJ2-1; 7 nucleotides agree with TRBD2. This CDR3 has 13 amino acids. V trimming: 2 bases; J trimming: 8 bases; junction bases outside the gene matches: 3. Germline assignment: CDR1 SGHNT and CDR2 YENEEA. In DNA form, the CDR3 reads TGTGCCAGCAGCTTAAGGCTAGCGGATGAGCAGTTCTTC. Amino acid sequence: CASSLRLADEQFF.

The chain couples TRBV5-1 to TRBJ2-1, with a weak D call TRBD1 (6 bases). The V gene's germline CDR1 is SGHRS and CDR2 YFSETQ. This CDR3 contains 14 residues. V dropped 0 bases and J dropped 5 bases, with 9 bases sitting between them. The CDR3 bases are TGCGCCAGCAGCTTGGTGCGACAGGACAATGAGCAGTTCTTC. Its protein product is CASSLVRQDNEQFF.

This clonotype was counted a few times. V gene TRBV6-4 combines with J gene TRBJ2-7, with 7 bases that match TRBD1. Trimming took 6 bases from V and 0 from J; bases not matched to a gene: 5. The CDR3 is 14 amino acids. Germline CDR1 and CDR2: MRHNA and SNTAGT. CDR3 region: CASRTTGSSYEQYF. CDR3 bases: TGTGCCAGCAGAACGACAGGGAGCTCCTACGAGCAGTACTTC.

This clonotype was observed a handful of times. The chain employs TRBV2 and TRBJ1-2; 8 bases are a match to TRBD1. CDR1 and CDR2 (germline): SNHLY, FYNNEI. J was trimmed by 2 bases and V by 9 bases; bases with no gene match: 5. This CDR3 is built from 13 residues. The CDR3 DNA reads as TGTGCCAGTGGGACAGGACAGAACTATGGCTACACCTTC. It yields the protein CASGTGQNYGYTF. The whole variable domain, filled in from reference TRBV2 and TRBJ1-2, reads EPEVTQTPSHQVTQMGQEVILRCVPISNHLYFYWYRQILGQKVEFLVSFYNNEISEKSEIFDDQFSVERPDGSNFTLKIRSTKLEDSAMYFCASGTGQNYGYTFGSGTRLTVV.

Note on this clonotype: A much larger clone is a single base away; this may be a read error. The genes are TRBV15 and TRBJ1-1; 7 bases align to TRBD1. CDR1 is LNHNV and CDR2 is YYDKDF in the germline V gene (reference sequence). With 4 bases clipped from V and 0 bases from J, the junction kept 2 bases outside the gene matches. CDR3 size: 14 residues. CDR3 protein: CATSMDRMNTEAFF. The CDR3 DNA sequence: TGTGCCACCAGCATGGACAGGATGAACACTGAAGCTTTCTTT.

This clonotype was picked up a small number of times. The gene calls are TRBV7-3 and TRBJ2-2; no firm D call. The ends were cut back, 5 bases at V and 1 base at J, with 5 bases in the middle. The CDR3 extends over 13 amino acids. Germline CDR1 SGHTA, CDR2 FQGTGA. The CDR3 DNA reads as TGTGCCAGCAGCAAATTGAACACCGGGGAGCTGTTTTTT. Protein: CASSKLNTGELFF.

The table lists this clonotype with many counts. The gene calls are TRBV20-1 and TRBJ2-7; 11 bases line up with TRBD2. Germline values: CDR1 DFQATT, CDR2 SNEGSKA (reference sequence). The CDR3 is 21 amino acids. Losses at the gene ends were 1 base for V and 0 bases for J; bases not matched to a gene: 20. CDR3 loop: CSARGQGVAGGIEISSYEQYF. The CDR3, as DNA: TGCAGTGCTAGAGGACAGGGGGTAGCGGGAGGGATCGAGATTAGCTCCTACGAGCAGTACTTC.

The table lists this clonotype with many counts. The genes are TRBV6-1 and TRBJ2-1; D might be TRBD2 (5 bases). The V end was cut by 2 bases, the J end by 1 base, with 9 bases between. The CDR3 covers 15 residues. Germline V CDR1 and CDR2: MNHNS, SASEGT. The CDR3 DNA is TGTGCCAGCAGTGAATTGCGGGCATCCTACAATGAGCAGTTCTTC. This translates into CASSELRASYNEQFF.

In DNA form, the CDR3 reads TGCAGTGCTAGATTGGCGGGTCTAGATACGCAGTATTTT. The encoded protein is CSARLAGLDTQYF. The chain has TRBV20-1 and TRBJ2-3; maybe TRBD2 (5 bases). The CDR3 has 13 amino acids. The V gene lost 2 bases and the J gene lost 5 bases, with 11 bases spanning the gap. Germline V gene data show CDR1 as DFQATT and CDR2 as SNEGSKA (reference sequence).

Many counts were recorded for this clonotype. CDR3 coding DNA: TGTGCCAGCAGCTCCGGGACAGGGCTCTACAATGAGCAGTTCTTC. Its protein is CASSSGTGLYNEQFF. The rearrangement joins TRBV5-6 to TRBJ2-1, with 9 bases matching TRBD1. Germline lookup yields CDR1 SGHDT and CDR2 YYEEEE. The CDR3 spans 15 residues. V lost 3 bases to trimming and J lost 3 bases; unmatched junction nucleotides: 4. Based on the CDR3 plus reference TRBV5-6 and TRBJ2-1, the full variable domain is DAGVTQSPTHLIKTRGQQVTLRCSPKSGHDTVSWYQQALGQGPQFIFQYYEEEERQRGNFPDRFSGHQFPNYSSELNVNALLLGDSALYLCASSSGTGLYNEQFFGPGTRLTVL.

This clonotype has only a few counts. The V call is TRBV7-9, the J call TRBJ2-3, with 7 nucleotides matching TRBD2. Losses at the gene ends were 1 base for V and 5 bases for J; bases not matched to a gene: 3. Germline-derived CDR1 and CDR2 are SEHNR and FQNEAQ (reference sequence). The CDR3 loop spans 14 amino acids. In nucleotides, the CDR3 is TGTGCCAGCAGCTTAGGGCGGGAGATAGATACGCAGTATTTT. It is translated as CASSLGREIDTQYF.

Regarding this clonotype: The junction shows a germline mismatch at one end, possibly a read error. The chain couples TRBV19 to TRBJ2-1, with D perhaps TRBD1 (6 bases). This CDR3 has 18 amino acids. The germline V gene encodes CDR1 LNHDA and CDR2 SQIVND (reference sequence). CDR3 protein: CASSVDLPGALSTLGQFF. The DNA for the CDR3 is TGTGCCAGTAGTGTAGATCTTCCAGGGGCCCTGTCGACACTAGGGCAGTTCTTC.

This clonotype was found many times. The rearrangement joins TRBV20-1 to TRBJ1-2; tentative D call: TRBD1 (5 bases). The CDR3 consists of 14 residues. Germline CDR1 and CDR2: DFQATT and SNEGSKA (reference sequence). Trimming cost V 5 bases and J 4 bases, with 17 bases left between them. The CDR3 bases are TGCAGTGCTCCTTCCCGGGACGGAACCTATGGCTACACCTTC. This sequence encodes CSAPSRDGTYGYTF.